Shown below are 27 T cell receptor beta chains from a single sample sequenced in a study of blood T cell repertoires in COVID-19. The table came from immunoSEQ multiplex PCR; TCRdb's copy has only in-frame clones and leaves some out. The sample has some 120,000 clones; approximately 89% are singletons. Sequenced input: peripheral blood. Source of these receptors: an elderly woman with COVID-19, enrolled during active disease.

This clone appeared a few times. CDR3 in amino acids: CASSLQGAGQPQHF. CDR3 sequence (DNA): TGTGCCAGCAGCCTTCAGGGGGCAGGGCAGCCCCAGCATTTT. This chain joins TRBV3-1 (or the pseudogene TRBV3-2) and TRBJ1-5, with 8 nucleotides matching TRBD1. This CDR3 has 14 residues. With 4 bases clipped from V and 7 bases from J, the junction kept 6 bases outside the gene matches. Per the germline V gene, CDR1 is LGHDT and CDR2 is YNNKEL (reference sequence).

This rearrangement joins TRBV5-4 to TRBJ2-3; D may be TRBD2 (6 bases). Trimming stripped 4 bases from V and 0 bases from J, with 12 bases between. CDR1 is SGHNT and CDR2 is YYREEE in the germline V gene (reference sequence). The length of the CDR3 is 15 residues. This chain's CDR3 is CASSAGPTSTDTQYF. The CDR3 DNA follows: TGTGCCAGCAGCGCGGGACCAACTAGCACAGATACGCAGTATTTT.

This chain links TRBV9 with TRBJ2-3, with 8 bases lining up with TRBD2. The CDR3 has 19 residues. Germline CDR1 and CDR2: SGDLS and YYNGEE. V trimming: 0 bases; J trimming: 0 bases; junction bases outside the gene matches: 12. CDR3 protein: CASSVGVSGTPTSTDTQYF. The CDR3 nucleotides are TGTGCCAGCAGCGTAGGGGTTAGCGGGACTCCAACTAGCACAGATACGCAGTATTTT.

The chain couples TRBV18 to TRBJ2-6; perhaps TRBD1 as D (6 bases). This CDR3 region has 19 residues. The germline V gene encodes CDR1 KGHSH and CDR2 LQKENI. Trimming removed 3 bases from V and 0 bases from J, with 18 bases in between. The CDR3 region is CASSPTREGGSSGANVLTF. The CDR3 DNA sequence: TGTGCCAGCTCACCTACCCGGGAAGGGGGTAGCTCTGGGGCCAACGTCCTGACTTTC.

Details on this clone: In the same sample, other DNA sequences code for this CDR3. V gene TRBV6-2 or TRBV6-3 combines with J gene TRBJ2-7; no definite D call. The CDR3 runs to 11 residues. Germline V gene lookup returns CDR1 MNHEY and CDR2 SVGEGT. V shed 5 bases and J shed 4 bases, with 6 bases lying between them. CDR3 DNA: TGTGCCAGCAGTCACAGTTACGAGCAGTACTTC. This gives the protein CASSHSYEQYF.

The chain recombines TRBV7-8 with TRBJ1-2; D is unresolved. V was clipped by 1 base and J by 2 bases, with 8 bases between them. This CDR3 spans 14 amino acids. Germline V gene data show CDR1 as SGHVS and CDR2 as FQNEAQ. DNA of the CDR3: TGTGCCAGCAGCTTAGGGAACAGAAACTATGGCTACACCTTC. As protein: CASSLGNRNYGYTF.

The chain links TRBV3-1 (or the pseudogene TRBV3-2) to TRBJ1-2; TRBD1 aligns across 10 bases. The CDR3 has 18 residues. V trimming: 1 base; J trimming: 4 bases; junction bases outside the gene matches: 12. Germline assignment: CDR1 LGHDT and CDR2 YNNKEL (reference sequence). This CDR3 reads CASSQVQGQGTGGYGYTF. CDR3 coding DNA: TGTGCCAGCAGCCAAGTCCAGGGACAGGGGACGGGGGGCTATGGCTACACCTTC.

Points on this clone: At one end, the junction sequence differs from germline, possibly due to a read error. The chain has TRBV5-1 and TRBJ1-1; 7 positions agree with TRBD1. The germline gives CDR1 SGHRS, CDR2 YFSETQ. The CDR3 loop spans 15 amino acids. Here the CDR3 reads CASSLRGTANIEAFF. CDR3 nucleotide sequence: TGCGCCAGCAGCTTAAGGGGGACAGCCAACATTGAAGCTTTCTTT.

This chain joins TRBV5-6 and TRBJ2-5; 9 bases are shared with TRBD2. Germline V lookup: CDR1 SGHDT, CDR2 YYEEEE. This CDR3 comprises 15 residues. With V trimmed by 5 bases and J by 1 base, 6 bases remained unmatched. CDR3 bases: TGTGCCAGCAGTCCTGGAGCGGGAGGCCAAGAGACCCAGTACTTC. It translates to CASSPGAGGQETQYF.

This clone has more than one count but fewer than ten. This chain connects TRBV7-9 to TRBJ1-2, with 8 bases identical to TRBD1. This CDR3 region has 17 residues. From germline, CDR1 is SEHNR and CDR2 FQNEAQ (reference sequence). V shed 5 bases and J 1 base; nucleotides not matched to a gene: 12. CDR3 DNA sequence: TGTGCCAGCAGCCCTCACGCAGGACAGGGAGGTAACTATGGCTACACCTTC. This codes for CASSPHAGQGGNYGYTF. Based on the CDR3 plus reference TRBV7-9 and TRBJ1-2, the full variable domain is DTGVSQNPRHKITKRGQNVTFRCDPISEHNRLYWYRQTLGQGPEFLTYFQNEAQLEKSRLLSDRFSAERPKGSFSTLEIQRTEQGDSAMYLCASSPHAGQGGNYGYTFGSGTRLTVV.

The chain has TRBV28 and TRBJ1-4, with D hard to call. The CDR3 length is 12 residues. V lost 7 bases, J lost 10 bases, and 13 bases lay in between. CDR1 and CDR2 from the germline V gene are MDHEN and SYDVKM. The CDR3 DNA reads as TGTGCCAGCACCCCTCCTCTCGGAAAACTGTTTTTT. Its translation is CASTPPLGKLFF.

The chain's CDR3 is CASSGGLRADQPQHF. The CDR3, as DNA: TGTGCCAGCAGCGGGGGTCTGCGGGCGGATCAGCCCCAGCATTTT. The rearrangement joins TRBV9 to TRBJ1-5, with no clear D. The CDR3 has 15 amino acids. The V gene lost 3 bases and the J gene lost 5 bases, with 15 bases spanning the gap. Germline CDR1 is SGDLS and CDR2 is YYNGEE. Filled out from reference TRBV9 and TRBJ1-5, the complete variable domain reads DSGVTQTPKHLITATGQRVTLRCSPRSGDLSVYWYQQSLDQGLQFLIQYYNGEERAKGNILERFSAQQFPDLHSELNLSSLELGDSALYFCASSGGLRADQPQHFGDGTRLSIL.

The V and J genes are TRBV15 and TRBJ2-5; 9 bases agree with TRBD1. V trimming: 5 bases; J trimming: 5 bases; junction bases outside the gene matches: 12. In germline, CDR1 is LNHNV, CDR2 YYDKDF (reference sequence). There are 16 residues in the CDR3. CDR3 DNA: TGTGCCACCAGCCGGAGGGACAGGGAACTTGGGGAGACCCAGTACTTC. This gives the protein CATSRRDRELGETQYF.

The CDR3 loop is CASSQYQLPTNEKLFF. CDR3 DNA sequence: TGTGCCAGCAGCCAGTACCAACTGCCAACTAATGAAAAACTGTTTTTT. The genes are TRBV14 and TRBJ1-4; D call uncertain. There are 16 residues in the CDR3. Germline V CDR1 and CDR2: SGHDN, FVKESK. V gave up 3 bases and J gave up 0 bases, with 11 bases separating them. The complete variable domain, with remaining parts taken from reference TRBV14 and TRBJ1-4, reads EAGVTQFPSHSVIEKGQTVTLRCDPISGHDNLYWYRRVMGKEIKFLLHFVKESKQDESGMPNNRFLAERTGGTYSTLKVQPAELEDSGVYFCASSQYQLPTNEKLFFGSGTQLSVL.

This clone was picked up a small number of times. J is TRBJ2-2 and V is TRBV9; tentatively, D is TRBD2 (6 bases). V dropped 0 bases and J dropped 13 bases, with 16 bases sitting between them. Looked up from germline, CDR1 is SGDLS and CDR2 is YYNGEE. There are 14 residues in the CDR3. CDR3 nucleotides: TGTGCCAGCAGCGTAGCTGGAGGGTTCGTTGGGCTGTTTTTT. Its translation: CASSVAGGFVGLFF. Full variable domain (remainder filled in from reference TRBV9 and TRBJ2-2): DSGVTQTPKHLITATGQRVTLRCSPRSGDLSVYWYQQSLDQGLQFLIQYYNGEERAKGNILERFSAQQFPDLHSELNLSSLELGDSALYFCASSVAGGFVGLFFGEGSRLTVL.

The chain is built from TRBV19 and TRBJ2-1, with TRBD2 matching 13 bases. V shed 5 bases and J 6 bases; nucleotides not matched to a gene: 4. Germline assignment: CDR1 LNHDA and CDR2 SQIVND (reference sequence). CDR3 length: 15 amino acids. The CDR3 DNA reads TGTGCCAGTAGTGTCGGACTAGCGGGAGTCAATGAGCAGTTCTTC. This translates into CASSVGLAGVNEQFF.

J is TRBJ2-1 and V is TRBV9; 7 bases fit TRBD2. V lost 3 bases to trimming and J lost 6 bases; unmatched junction nucleotides: 3. The CDR3 extends over 13 amino acids. Germline loops: CDR1 SGDLS, CDR2 YYNGEE. This CDR3 reads CASSAWGGNEQFF. The DNA of the CDR3 is TGTGCCAGCAGCGCCTGGGGGGGCAATGAGCAGTTCTTC.

In this sample, this clone turned up once. This rearrangement joins TRBV9 to TRBJ1-2, with 10 bases matching TRBD1. CDR3 length: 13 residues. Germline V gene data show CDR1 as SGDLS and CDR2 as YYNGEE. Unmatched junction bases numbered 4, after V lost 4 bases and J lost 7 bases. The CDR3 is CASSPRTGGGYTF. For the CDR3, the DNA is TGTGCCAGCAGCCCTAGGACAGGGGGTGGCTACACCTTC.

The V call is TRBV9, the J call TRBJ2-6, with 7 bases identical to TRBD1. In germline, CDR1 is SGDLS, CDR2 YYNGEE. Losses at the gene ends were 4 bases for V and 12 bases for J; bases not matched to a gene: 10. The CDR3 is made up of 14 amino acids. The CDR3, as DNA: TGTGCCAGCAGCCCCAATCTAGACAGGGTCGTCCTGACTTTC. It translates to CASSPNLDRVVLTF.

This clone was detected once. The V call is TRBV7-8, the J call TRBJ1-4, with a possible D match to TRBD1 (6 bases). The ends were cut back, 3 bases at V and 6 bases at J, with 14 bases in the middle. The germline gives CDR1 SGHVS, CDR2 FQNEAQ. The CDR3 is 15 amino acids. CDR3 sequence: CASSFHQGIDEKLFF. CDR3 bases: TGTGCCAGCAGCTTCCATCAGGGGATTGATGAAAAACTGTTTTTT.

This clone came up once. The chain has TRBV11-2 and TRBJ2-7; 12 positions match TRBD2. CDR3 length equals 15 residues. With 5 bases clipped from V and 2 bases from J, the junction kept 4 bases outside the gene matches. CDR1 and CDR2 from the germline V gene are SGHAT and FQNNGV. CDR3 sequence: CASSPLAGGPYEQYF. In nucleotides, the CDR3 is TGTGCCAGCAGCCCACTAGCGGGAGGCCCCTACGAGCAGTACTTC.

This chain uses TRBV9 with TRBJ1-1; no definite D call. V lost 4 bases to trimming and J lost 5 bases, with 12 bases between them. Germline loops: CDR1 SGDLS, CDR2 YYNGEE. This CDR3 spans 13 amino acids. The CDR3 is CASSPLWETEAFF. DNA for the CDR3: TGTGCCAGCAGCCCCCTCTGGGAGACTGAAGCTTTCTTT.

V and J are TRBV25-1 and TRBJ2-5; 8 positions match TRBD1. This CDR3 contains 14 residues. Germline lookup yields CDR1 MGHDK and CDR2 SYGVNS. V shed 5 bases, J shed 5 bases, and the junction held 7 bases outside the gene matches. The CDR3 region has the DNA TGTGCCAGCAGTCTCGGACAGGGTGTTGAGACCCAGTACTTC. Translation gives CASSLGQGVETQYF. The full variable domain, rest sourced from reference TRBV25-1 and TRBJ2-5, is EADIYQTPRYLVIGTGKKITLECSQTMGHDKMYWYQQDPGMELHLIHYSYGVNSTEKGDLSSESTVSRIRTEHFPLTLESARPSHTSQYLCASSLGQGVETQYFGPGTRLLVL.

The J gene is TRBJ1-2, the V gene TRBV9; 8 nucleotides agree with TRBD1. CDR3 length: 14 amino acids. Germline trimming cut 0 bases from V and 8 bases from J; bases unmatched to any gene: 6. Per the germline V gene, CDR1 is SGDLS and CDR2 is YYNGEE. DNA for the CDR3: TGTGCCAGCAGCGTAGGGCAGGGGGCGCGAGGCTACACCTTC. Amino acids: CASSVGQGARGYTF.

The V and J genes are TRBV7-3 and TRBJ1-5; a possible D gene is TRBD1 (5 bases). The ends were cut back, 5 bases at V and 8 bases at J, with 13 bases in the middle. CDR1 SGHTA and CDR2 FQGTGA come from the germline V gene. The CDR3 sequence is 13 residues long. CDR3 region: CASSRGTSEPQHF. The CDR3, as DNA: TGTGCCAGCAGCCGCGGGACTTCGGAGCCCCAGCATTTT.

The chain employs TRBV7-2 and TRBJ2-2; 8 positions match TRBD2. Per the germline V gene, CDR1 is SGHTA and CDR2 is FQGNSA. With V trimmed by 3 bases and J by 6 bases, 9 bases remained unmatched. The CDR3 covers 16 residues. CDR3 region: CASSLSSGSSAGELFF. Written as DNA, the CDR3 is TGTGCCAGCAGCTTGTCGAGCGGGAGTAGCGCCGGGGAGCTGTTTTTT. Looking up the rest from reference TRBV7-2 and TRBJ2-2 gives the full variable domain: GAGVSQSPSNKVTEKGKDVELRCDPISGHTALYWYRQSLGQGLEFLIYFQGNSAPDKSGLPSDRFSAERTGGSVSTLTIQRTQQEDSAVYLCASSLSSGSSAGELFFGEGSRLTVL.

This chain links TRBV5-1 with TRBJ2-7; D is undetermined. With 0 bases removed from V and 6 bases from J, the gap between germline ends came to 7 bases. The CDR3 covers 12 residues. Germline V lookup: CDR1 SGHRS, CDR2 YFSETQ. The CDR3: CASSLGGPEQYF. DNA for the CDR3: TGCGCCAGCAGCTTGGGAGGCCCCGAGCAGTACTTC.